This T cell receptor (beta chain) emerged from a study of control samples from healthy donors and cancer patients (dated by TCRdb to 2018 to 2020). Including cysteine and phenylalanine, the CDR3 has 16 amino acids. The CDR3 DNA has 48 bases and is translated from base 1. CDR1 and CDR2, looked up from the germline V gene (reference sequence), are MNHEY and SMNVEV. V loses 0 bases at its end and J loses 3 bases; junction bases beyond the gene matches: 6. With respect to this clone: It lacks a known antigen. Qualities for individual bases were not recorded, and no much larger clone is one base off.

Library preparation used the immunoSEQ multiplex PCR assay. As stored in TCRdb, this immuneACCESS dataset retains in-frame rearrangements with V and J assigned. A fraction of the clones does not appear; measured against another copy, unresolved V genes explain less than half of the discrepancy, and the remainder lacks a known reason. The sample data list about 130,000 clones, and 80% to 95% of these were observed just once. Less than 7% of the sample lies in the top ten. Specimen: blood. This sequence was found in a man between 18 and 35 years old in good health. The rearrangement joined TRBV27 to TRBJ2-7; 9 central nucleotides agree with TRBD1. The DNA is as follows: TGTGCCAGCAGTTTATCGGGACAGGGATCCGGCTACGAGCAGTACTTC. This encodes CASSLSGQGSGYEQYF.